The 26 T cell receptor beta chains presented below share a single source sample, sequenced in a study of breast tumors, draining lymph nodes, adjacent tissues. TCRdb called the multiplex PCR reads again in MiXCR, with one record for every CDR3 protein. This table holds 150,000 to 200,000 distinct CDR3 sequences, around 35% found once. Axillary draining lymph nodes of breast cancer patients supplied the node samples. Sequenced material: axillary lymph node tissue. Receptors were obtained from a female donor with breast cancer. Some clones in this sample may be carry-over from other donors' samples.

CDR3 residues: CASSSGTAHTGELFF. The CDR3, as DNA: TGTGCCAGCAGTTCGGGGACAGCGCACACCGGGGAGCTGTTTTTT. The rearrangement uses TRBV12-3 or TRBV12-4 and TRBJ2-2, with 7 bases lining up with TRBD1. Trimming at V came to 4 bases and at J to 3 bases, leaving 5 bases not matched to a gene. This CDR3 has 15 residues.

To note about this clonotype: This may stem from a read error, because a much larger clone lies one nucleotide away. For the CDR3, the DNA is TGTGCCAGCAGTCACTCAATTCCGGTGGGGAGCTCCTATAATTCACCCCTCCACTTT. This translates into CASSHSIPVGSSYNSPLHF. The chain uses TRBV6-5 and TRBJ1-6; D is undetermined. The CDR3 length is 19 residues. Germline V gene data show CDR1 as MNHEY and CDR2 as SVGAGI.

This clonotype has at least ten counts. The chain carries TRBV7-2 and TRBJ2-7; TRBD2 is a possible D gene (6 bases). CDR1 and CDR2 from the germline V gene are SGHTA and FQGNSA. Trimming cost V 6 bases and J 5 bases, with 20 bases left between them. The CDR3 is 15 residues long. This CDR3 reads CASRFHSGTVDEQYF. The CDR3 nucleotides are TGTGCCAGCAGGTTTCATAGCGGCACTGTTGACGAGCAGTACTTC.

Ten or more counts support this clonotype. The chain recombines TRBV20-1 with TRBJ1-6; no clear D. The germline CDR1 and CDR2 sequences are DFQATT and SNEGSKA (reference sequence). The CDR3 contains 16 residues. V lost 0 bases, J lost 4 bases, and 13 bases lay in between. CDR3 sequence: CSARDRWAGYNSPLHF. Here the CDR3 DNA reads TGCAGTGCTAGAGATCGGTGGGCAGGTTATAATTCACCCCTCCACTTT.

The chain couples TRBV6-5 to TRBJ1-3, with D maybe TRBD1 (5 bases). Trimming shortened V by 0 bases and J by 9 bases, and 9 bases separated the two germline ends. Per germline, CDR1 MNHEY and CDR2 SVGAGI. The CDR3 consists of 13 residues. The CDR3, as DNA: TGTGCCAGCAGTTACTCTTCGGGGGGCACCATATATTTT. It is translated as CASSYSSGGTIYF.

This clonotype was found many times. The V and J genes are TRBV7-3 and TRBJ2-1; the D gene is possibly TRBD1 (6 bases). V dropped 4 bases and J dropped 6 bases, with 10 bases sitting between them. From germline, CDR1 is SGHTA and CDR2 FQGTGA. The CDR3 loop spans 13 amino acids. The CDR3 region is CASSYTGFNEQFF. Written as DNA, the CDR3 is TGTGCCAGCAGCTATACAGGGTTCAATGAGCAGTTCTTC.

With respect to this clonotype: As the CDR3 is not closed by the conserved phenylalanine or tryptophan, this likely results from a read error. The J gene is TRBJ2-3, the V gene TRBV9; D remains ambiguous. Germline V gene sequence: CDR1 SGDLS, CDR2 YYNGEE. Between the trimmed V and J ends, which lost 0 bases and 2 bases, there was a span of 13 bases. There are 16 residues in the CDR3. CDR3 coding DNA: TGTGCCAGCAGCGTAGGGCCAGGCGAATCCACAGATACGCAGTATTCT. As protein: CASSVGPGESTDTQYS.

The chain uses TRBV5-1 and TRBJ2-5; weak D call: TRBD2 (5 bases). Per germline, CDR1 SGHRS and CDR2 YFSETQ. V dropped 4 bases and J dropped 1 base, with 20 bases sitting between them. The CDR3 length is 17 residues. CDR3 sequence reads: CASSPLPVGSAQETQYF. CDR3 DNA sequence: TGCGCCAGCAGCCCCCTACCCGTGGGGAGCGCCCAAGAGACCCAGTACTTC. Full variable domain (rest looked up from reference TRBV5-1 and TRBJ2-5): KAGVTQTPRYLIKTRGQQVTLSCSPISGHRSVSWYQQTPGQGLQFLFEYFSETQRNKGNFPGRFSGRQFSNSRSEMNVSTLELGDSALYLCASSPLPVGSAQETQYFGPGTRLLVL.

This clonotype was recorded at least ten times. The DNA of the CDR3 is TGTGCCAGCAGCCAGGTCGCAGATACGCAGTATTTT. Protein product: CASSQVADTQYF. The chain combines TRBV6-6 with TRBJ2-3; D remains unclear. Trimming left V 6 bases short and J 4 bases short, with 8 bases between. The germline V gene has CDR1 MNHNY and CDR2 SVGAGI (reference sequence). This CDR3 spans 12 amino acids.

This clonotype was seen once. The rearrangement joins TRBV2 to TRBJ1-6, with TRBD1 matching over 8 bases. This CDR3 is 16 amino acids long. Germline V CDR1 and CDR2: SNHLY, FYNNEI. V lost 4 bases, J lost 9 bases, and 11 bases stayed unmatched. The CDR3 DNA sequence: TGTGCCAGCAGTGCTAGTCCGGCAGGGGGCAGTTCACCCCTCCACTTT. This gives the protein CASSASPAGGSSPLHF.

This rearrangement joins TRBV11-2 to TRBJ2-1; D not certain. Trimming shortened V by 5 bases and J by 2 bases, and 10 bases separated the two germline ends. The CDR3 sequence is 14 residues long. Germline CDR1 is SGHAT and CDR2 is FQNNGV. CDR3 nucleotides: TGTGCCAGCAGCCAGACATTCACCTACAATGAGCAGTTCTTC. Its translation is CASSQTFTYNEQFF.

V gene TRBV28 combines with J gene TRBJ2-1; D is ambiguous. Germline loops: CDR1 MDHEN, CDR2 SYDVKM. The CDR3 totals 16 residues. Trimming took 1 base from V and 3 from J, leaving 13 bases between them. The chain's CDR3 is CASSLSIIRGYNEQFF. The CDR3 DNA reads TGTGCCAGCAGTTTATCCATTATCAGAGGCTACAATGAGCAGTTCTTC.

This clonotype showed up many times. The rearrangement links TRBV6-2 or TRBV6-3 to TRBJ2-3; TRBD2 agrees at 8 bases. The V gene's germline CDR1 is MNHEY and CDR2 SVGEGT. The junction had 6 bases not matched to a gene; V was cut back by 3 bases and J by 4 bases. The CDR3 is made up of 15 amino acids. In DNA form, the CDR3 reads TGTGCCAGCAGTTATATAGCGGGGATCGCAGATACGCAGTATTTT. Protein: CASSYIAGIADTQYF.

In its sample, this clonotype was seen many times. The chain uses TRBV29-1 and TRBJ2-7, with D possibly TRBD1 on 6 matching bases. The CDR3 runs to 13 residues. CDR1 is SQVTM and CDR2 is ANQGSEA in the germline V gene. Trimming pared 4 bases from V and 2 bases from J, leaving 12 bases between. CDR3 DNA: TGCAGCGTTGTGCATGGACAGACCTACGAGCAGTACTTC. Residues: CSVVHGQTYEQYF.

The chain uses TRBV11-1 and TRBJ2-2, with 8 bases aligning to TRBD2. The trim removed 8 bases at V and 9 bases at J, leaving 23 bases unmatched. CDR1 and CDR2 from the germline V gene are SGHAT and FQDESV (reference sequence). The CDR3 has 18 residues. For the CDR3, the DNA is TGTGCCAGCCCCTTTGAGGGCGTGAGCGGGAGCGAACACCGGGAGCTGTTTTTT. This gives the protein CASPFEGVSGSEHRELFF.

This clonotype was detected only a few times. Given a much more abundant clone one base away, this may be a read error. This chain connects TRBV5-1 to TRBJ1-6, with a tentative D call TRBD1 (6 bases). Germline lookup yields CDR1 SGHRS and CDR2 YFSETQ. V gave up 3 bases and J gave up 2 bases, with 21 bases separating them. The CDR3 runs to 19 residues. CDR3: CASSYKPQGESPYNSPLHF. The CDR3 nucleotides read TGCGCCAGCAGCTACAAGCCACAGGGTGAAAGCCCCTATAATTCACCCCTCCACTTT.

This chain connects TRBV11-3 to TRBJ1-1; unclear D gene. V was pared by 4 bases and J by 0 bases, with 6 bases between. There are 13 residues in the CDR3. Germline CDR1 SGHNT, CDR2 YENEEA. As DNA, the CDR3 is TGTGCCAGCAGCTCCACAATGAACACTGAAGCTTTCTTT. It translates to CASSSTMNTEAFF.

The genes are TRBV9 and TRBJ1-3; a possible D gene is TRBD1 (5 bases). The germline gives CDR1 SGDLS, CDR2 YYNGEE. The V end lost 5 bases, the J end lost 6 bases, and 18 bases lay between the germline ends. There are 15 residues in the CDR3. In DNA form, the CDR3 reads TGTGCCAGCAGTTACCGTACCGGGGGGTCAAACACCATATATTTT. It encodes CASSYRTGGSNTIYF.

J is TRBJ2-7 and V is TRBV20-1; 9 bases are a match to TRBD1. Per the germline V gene, CDR1 is DFQATT and CDR2 is SNEGSKA (reference sequence). There are 15 residues in the CDR3. V was pared by 0 bases and J by 5 bases, with 8 bases of the junction left unmatched. The CDR3 spells CSARDRGQGLNEQYF. CDR3 coding DNA: TGCAGTGCTAGAGATAGGGGACAGGGATTGAACGAGCAGTACTTC.

The chain uses TRBV19 and TRBJ1-4; D not resolved. Trimming stripped 9 bases from V and 7 bases from J, with 15 bases between. Per the germline V gene, CDR1 is LNHDA and CDR2 is SQIVND (reference sequence). CDR3 size: 13 residues. CDR3 DNA sequence: TGTGCCAGCGCGGAGCTTGGCGCTGAAAAACTGTTTTTT. Translating it yields CASAELGAEKLFF.

This clonotype was observed many times. The chain combines TRBV5-4 with TRBJ1-2, with D perhaps TRBD1 (5 bases). Germline-derived CDR1 and CDR2 are SGHNT and YYREEE (reference sequence). The CDR3 has 13 amino acids. V was trimmed by 2 bases and J by 8 bases, leaving 13 bases between them. CDR3 bases: TGTGCCAGCAGCTTACGTGGGGCGGAAGGCTACACCTTC. The encoded protein is CASSLRGAEGYTF.

This clonotype was found a few times. The CDR3 coding sequence is TGTGCCTGGAGTATTAACGTGGGACGGCCCCCCAATGAGCAGTTCTTC. Its protein is CAWSINVGRPPNEQFF. The chain links TRBV30 to TRBJ2-1; TRBD1 or TRBD2 may be the D gene (5 bases each). This CDR3 spans 16 amino acids. V lost 2 bases to trimming and J lost 6 bases, with 20 bases between them. In germline, CDR1 is GTSNPN, CDR2 SVGIG (reference sequence).

Many counts were recorded for this clonotype. The chain recombines TRBV3-1 with TRBJ1-6, with D perhaps matching TRBD1 (6 bases). The CDR3 sequence is 16 residues long. The V end was cut by 5 bases, the J end by 7 bases, with 18 bases between. Germline V gene lookup returns CDR1 LGHDT and CDR2 YNNKEL (reference sequence). This CDR3 is CASSKHPGHKNSPLHF. DNA of the CDR3: TGTGCCAGCAGCAAACACCCGGGACACAAAAATTCACCCCTCCACTTT.

DNA of the CDR3: TGTGCCAGCAGACGGAATGTGGCTAACTATGGCTACACCTTC. It specifies CASRRNVANYGYTF. The J gene is TRBJ1-2, the V gene TRBV2; D unclear. Looked up from germline, CDR1 is SNHLY and CDR2 is FYNNEI. V lost 6 bases and J 0 bases, leaving 11 bases between the germline ends. The CDR3 runs to 14 residues.

Comment on this clonotype: A much larger clone is a single base away; this may be a read error. The CDR3 spells CASKDSRNEQFF. Here the CDR3 DNA reads TGTGCCAGCAAGGACTCCCGCAATGAGCAGTTCTTC. The rearrangement joins TRBV12-3 or TRBV12-4 to TRBJ2-1, with D possibly TRBD2 on 5 matching bases. The CDR3 is 12 residues long. Trimming removed 7 bases at V and 6 bases at J, with 10 bases between.

Many counts were recorded for this clonotype. The V call is TRBV20-1, the J call TRBJ1-2; 10 nucleotides line up with TRBD1. The ends lost 4 bases at V and 8 bases at J; junction bases unmatched: 7. This CDR3 has 13 amino acids. Germline V gene sequence: CDR1 DFQATT, CDR2 SNEGSKA (reference sequence). The CDR3 DNA is TGCAGTGCTAACGTGCAGACAGGGGGCGGCTACACCTTC. Translated, it gives CSANVQTGGGYTF.